This T cell receptor beta chain was identified during a study of T cells in Graves' hyperthyroidism and ophthalmopathy. About the research overall: Peripheral blood was taken when the disease was first diagnosed, before any treatment began.

The CDR3 runs to 13 residues. From germline, CDR1 is SQVTM and CDR2 ANQGSEA. V gave up 8 bases and J gave up 1 base, with 15 bases separating them. TCR beta CDR3 regions were amplified from RNA transcripts. An initial round of RT-PCR targeting the TCR CDR3 relied on the HTBI primer set. TCRdb itself ran the multiplex PCR reads through MiXCR, one entry per CDR3 protein. This table has about 680,000 distinct CDR3 sequences, just over 35% appearing once. Uncontrolled infection, other autoimmune disease, pregnancy or lactation barred patients from enrollment. The source of the PBMCs was less than 12 ml of fresh peripheral blood.

This clonotype originated in a middle-aged woman with Graves' hyperthyroidism. The sequencing input was blood. The chain links TRBV29-1 to TRBJ2-7; D perhaps matches TRBD1 (7 bases). CDR3 nucleotide sequence: TGCAGCCCAACAGGGGACTTGTCCTACGAGCAGTACTTC. As protein: CSPTGDLSYEQYF.